The next 30 T cell receptor beta chains were all read from a single sample in a study of T cells in narcolepsy. TCRdb's copy holds only in-frame clones and misses some; the assay was immunoSEQ multiplex PCR. In the table there are some 32,000 clones, 60% to 85% of which are singletons. The sequencing sample was made of memory (CD45RA-) CD4+ T cells from blood. These receptors all come from a human donor in good health.

The chain employs TRBV6-1 and TRBJ1-2; D ambiguous. Per the germline V gene, CDR1 is MNHNS and CDR2 is SASEGT. Trimming pared 7 bases from V and 7 bases from J, leaving 16 bases between. The CDR3 runs to 13 residues. In nucleotides, the CDR3 is TGTGCCAGCATGTGGCCATCCCTGGGTGGCTACACCTTC. It is translated as CASMWPSLGGYTF.

The rearrangement joins TRBV25-1 to TRBJ1-2; unclear D gene. V was trimmed by 3 bases and J by 8 bases, leaving 22 bases between them. This CDR3 spans 16 amino acids. Germline CDR1 reads MGHDK; CDR2 reads SYGVNS. The CDR3 is CASSDLGKGAREGYTF. CDR3 sequence (DNA): TGTGCCAGCAGTGACCTGGGGAAGGGCGCTCGGGAGGGCTACACCTTC.

This rearrangement joins TRBV2 to TRBJ1-2, with a possible D match to TRBD1 (6 bases). With 4 bases removed from V and 0 bases from J, the gap between germline ends came to 9 bases. Germline V CDR1 and CDR2: SNHLY, FYNNEI. The CDR3 runs 14 residues. The CDR3 loop is CASSVGQSNYGYTF. CDR3 bases: TGTGCCAGCAGTGTAGGACAGTCTAACTATGGCTACACCTTC.

The rearrangement joins TRBV5-1 to TRBJ2-6; tentative D call: TRBD2 (5 bases). Per germline, CDR1 SGHRS and CDR2 YFSETQ. CDR3 size: 16 residues. V was shortened by 2 bases and J by 3 bases, with 12 bases between the two germline ends. CDR3 DNA sequence: TGCGCCAGCAGCTTACGAGGGTATAGTGGGGCCAACGTCCTGACTTTC. Translating gives CASSLRGYSGANVLTF.

This clone turned up a few times. This chain joins TRBV4-1 and TRBJ1-1; 7 nucleotides match TRBD1. J lost 7 bases, V lost 4 bases, and 12 bases had no gene match. Germline V CDR1 and CDR2: MGHRA, YSYEKL. CDR3 length equals 15 residues. The CDR3 region has the DNA TGCGCCAGCAGCCTAGAGGAACAGGGGAGTTATGAAGCTTTCTTT. As protein: CASSLEEQGSYEAFF.

The chain uses TRBV13 and TRBJ1-1; no definite D call. Deletions cut 3 bases from V and 4 bases from J, with 6 bases between. The CDR3 spans 12 residues. Germline loops: CDR1 PRHDT, CDR2 FYEKMQ (reference sequence). The CDR3 region has the DNA TGTGCCAGCAGCTTCCGGGGCACTGAAGCTTTCTTT. Its protein is CASSFRGTEAFF.

The gene calls are TRBV6-1 and TRBJ1-3; 7 nucleotides align to TRBD1. V shed 4 bases, J shed 1 base, and the junction held 4 bases outside the gene matches. There are 15 residues in the CDR3. Germline V gene data show CDR1 as MNHNS and CDR2 as SASEGT. The CDR3 is CASSAGQTSGNTIYF. DNA of the CDR3: TGTGCCAGCAGTGCGGGACAGACATCTGGAAACACCATATATTTT.

For this clone: Other DNA sequences from this sample encode an identical CDR3 as well. This CDR3 reads CASTEGARTDTQYF. As DNA, the CDR3 is TGTGCCAGCACAGAAGGAGCCCGCACAGATACGCAGTATTTT. J is TRBJ2-3 and V is TRBV6-1; no firm D call. CDR1 is MNHNS, CDR2 SASEGT, per germline. The CDR3 extends over 14 amino acids. Trimming took off 7 bases at V and 1 base at J, with 12 bases between the two ends.

The chain uses TRBV6-5 and TRBJ1-1, with TRBD1 matching over 8 bases. The CDR3 spans 14 residues. Germline CDR1 and CDR2: MNHEY and SVGAGI. Trimming cost V 7 bases and J 4 bases; bases outside gene matches: 8. The CDR3 coding sequence is TGTGCCAGCACCCGGGACAGGATCATCACTGAAGCTTTCTTT. It translates to CASTRDRIITEAFF.

The V and J genes are TRBV6-1 and TRBJ2-1, with TRBD2 matching over 13 bases. With V trimmed by 3 bases and J by 7 bases, 9 bases remained unmatched. The CDR3 covers 17 residues. CDR1 is MNHNS and CDR2 is SASEGT in the germline V gene. CDR3 nucleotides: TGTGCCAGCAGTGATCTTGGGACTAGCGGGGAGGTAAATGAGCAGTTCTTC. Residues: CASSDLGTSGEVNEQFF.

The chain has TRBV30 and TRBJ2-1, with D tentatively TRBD2 (6 bases). The CDR3 is 14 residues long. CDR1 GTSNPN and CDR2 SVGIG come from the germline V gene (reference sequence). The ends were cut back, 2 bases at V and 9 bases at J, with 17 bases in the middle. The CDR3 DNA is TGTGCCTGGAGTCGGCGGGAATCCGTTGGTGAGCAGTTCTTC. It codes for CAWSRRESVGEQFF. Full variable domain (outside the CDR3, taken from reference TRBV30 and TRBJ2-1): SQTIHQWPATLVQPVGSPLSLECTVEGTSNPNLYWYRQAAGRGLQLLFYSVGIGQISSEVPQNLSASRPQDRQFILSSKKLLLSDSGFYLCAWSRRESVGEQFFGPGTRLTVL.

With regard to this clone: A junction boundary mismatches the germline segment, possibly from a read error. The same CDR3 can be traced to other DNA sequences in this sample. The chain joins TRBV2 to TRBJ2-1, with 12 bases matching TRBD2. Germline CDR1 reads SNHLY; CDR2 reads FYNNEI. The CDR3 runs 15 residues. As DNA, the CDR3 is TGTGCTAGCAGTGTTCAGACTAGCGGGAGCAATGAGCAGTTCTTC. Protein sequence: CASSVQTSGSNEQFF.

V is TRBV7-8 and J is TRBJ2-1; possibly TRBD2 for D (6 bases). The V and J ends lost 0 bases and 9 bases respectively, with 6 bases between them. Germline-derived CDR1 and CDR2 are SGHVS and FQNEAQ. This CDR3 is 12 amino acids long. CDR3 sequence (DNA): TGTGCCAGCAGCTTAGCGCGGGGTGAGCAGTTCTTC. It is translated as CASSLARGEQFF.

V is TRBV7-8 and J is TRBJ1-2, with unresolved D. Germline V gene sequence: CDR1 SGHVS, CDR2 FQNEAQ. The CDR3 runs to 15 residues. The ends were cut back, 5 bases at V and 3 bases at J, with 16 bases in the middle. In nucleotides, the CDR3 is TGTGCCAGCAGCCGAATAGTCGTGGCCGACTATGGCTACACCTTC. Residues: CASSRIVVADYGYTF.

The J gene is TRBJ2-1, the V gene TRBV5-5; tentative D call: TRBD2 (6 bases). Trimming shortened V by 4 bases and J by 6 bases, and 20 bases separated the two germline ends. The CDR3 contains 16 residues. Germline V lookup: CDR1 SGHKS, CDR2 YYEKEE (reference sequence). CDR3: CASSPVGGGIINEQFF. The CDR3 region has the DNA TGTGCCAGCAGCCCGGTTGGCGGAGGGATTATCAATGAGCAGTTCTTC.

This clone was counted once. This chain links TRBV29-1 with TRBJ1-4, with 7 nucleotides matching TRBD1. The length of the CDR3 is 14 residues. Per the germline V gene, CDR1 is SQVTM and CDR2 is ANQGSEA. Trimming removed 4 bases from V and 6 bases from J; junction bases left unmatched: 8. The CDR3 region has the DNA TGCAGCGTTGGAACGACAGGGTACGATGAAAAACTGTTTTTT. Translated, it gives CSVGTTGYDEKLFF.

The chain employs TRBV30 and TRBJ1-4; 8 positions match TRBD1. Trimming at V came to 2 bases and at J to 7 bases, leaving 6 bases not matched to a gene. The CDR3 contains 14 residues. The V gene's germline CDR1 is GTSNPN and CDR2 SVGIG (reference sequence). The DNA for the CDR3 is TGTGCCTGGAGTACGACAGGGGCTGGTGAAAAACTGTTTTTT. Protein sequence: CAWSTTGAGEKLFF.

This clone was detected a few times. The J gene is TRBJ2-3, the V gene TRBV29-1, with D tentatively TRBD2 (5 bases). The germline V and J ends were trimmed by 2 bases and 4 bases, with 10 bases remaining between them. The CDR3 has 13 amino acids. Germline lookup yields CDR1 SQVTM and CDR2 ANQGSEA. The CDR3 loop reads CSVETPGSDTQYF. The CDR3 region has the DNA TGCAGCGTTGAAACCCCGGGATCAGATACGCAGTATTTT.

Turning to this clone: Other DNA variants within this sample encode the same CDR3. The V and J genes are TRBV10-3 and TRBJ1-2; maybe TRBD1 (5 bases). The CDR3 runs 14 residues. V lost 7 bases, J lost 3 bases, and 15 bases lay in between. The germline gives CDR1 ENHRY, CDR2 SYGVKD. CDR3 nucleotides: TGTGCCATCAAGGCAGGGTCTGGCGACTATGGCTACACCTTC. Residues: CAIKAGSGDYGYTF.

The CDR3 loop is CASSIDRGGTEAFF. In DNA form, the CDR3 reads TGTGCCAGTAGTATAGACAGGGGGGGGACTGAAGCTTTCTTT. The rearrangement uses TRBV19 and TRBJ1-1; the match to TRBD1 covers 7 bases. The CDR3 is 14 residues long. The germline V gene encodes CDR1 LNHDA and CDR2 SQIVND (reference sequence). V shed 0 bases, J shed 5 bases, and the junction held 3 bases outside the gene matches.

This clone was seen once. The V gene is TRBV11-2, the J gene TRBJ2-3; either TRBD1 or TRBD2 may supply D (7 bases each). The germline V and J ends were trimmed by 4 bases and 4 bases, with 18 bases remaining between them. This CDR3 spans 16 amino acids. The germline V gene encodes CDR1 SGHAT and CDR2 FQNNGV. The CDR3 sequence is CASSSSPTGRADTQYF. The CDR3 nucleotides are TGTGCCAGCAGCTCCTCCCCGACAGGGAGGGCAGATACGCAGTATTTT.

The chain joins TRBV19 to TRBJ1-5; the D gene is possibly TRBD1 (5 bases). Germline V lookup: CDR1 LNHDA, CDR2 SQIVND (reference sequence). V was cut by 4 bases and J by 6 bases, with 16 bases left in between. The CDR3 covers 15 residues. CDR3 amino acids: CASSTGELWGQPQHF. As DNA, the CDR3 is TGTGCCAGTAGTACGGGGGAGTTGTGGGGTCAGCCCCAGCATTTT.

The chain uses TRBV4-2 and TRBJ1-1, with 8 positions matching TRBD1. The CDR3 has 13 amino acids. The germline V gene encodes CDR1 LGHNA and CDR2 YNFKEQ. The V gene end was trimmed by 4 bases and the J gene end by 5 bases; junction bases not matched to a gene: 3. The CDR3 loop reads CASSPDRGTEAFF. The CDR3 DNA follows: TGTGCCAGCAGCCCTGACAGGGGAACTGAAGCTTTCTTT.

This sequence joins TRBV6-1 and TRBJ2-4; 8 bases align to TRBD2. Germline CDR1 reads MNHNS; CDR2 reads SASEGT. V lost 5 bases, J lost 9 bases, and 12 bases stayed unmatched. The CDR3 length is 15 residues. The CDR3 spells CASSMRPGLDSIQYF. DNA for the CDR3: TGTGCCAGCAGTATGCGCCCGGGACTAGACAGCATTCAGTACTTC.

The chain joins TRBV7-8 to TRBJ1-4, with D hard to call. The CDR3 has 16 amino acids. The V gene's germline CDR1 is SGHVS and CDR2 FQNEAQ. Trimming pared 5 bases from V and 5 bases from J, leaving 18 bases between. The CDR3 region is CASSPSNGRTNEKLFF. Here the CDR3 DNA reads TGTGCCAGCAGCCCATCAAACGGACGGACGAATGAAAAACTGTTTTTT.

The V call is TRBV7-7, the J call TRBJ2-3; perhaps TRBD2 as D (6 bases). The CDR3 is made up of 13 amino acids. CDR1 and CDR2 (germline): SSHAT, FNYEAQ (reference sequence). V lost 4 bases and J lost 4, with 9 bases in between. The CDR3: CASSSDYSDTQYF. In DNA, the CDR3 is TGTGCCAGCAGCTCGGACTATTCAGATACGCAGTATTTT.

The chain has TRBV2 and TRBJ2-5; unclear D gene. Germline assignment: CDR1 SNHLY and CDR2 FYNNEI. The length of the CDR3 is 11 residues. V was shortened by 6 bases and J by 1 base, with 3 bases between the two germline ends. In nucleotides, the CDR3 is TGTGCCAGCAGGCTCCAAGAGACCCAGTACTTC. Protein product: CASRLQETQYF.

The V call is TRBV4-1, the J call TRBJ2-1; TRBD2 matches at 8 bases. V shed 2 bases, J shed 4 bases, and the junction held 10 bases outside the gene matches. Germline lookup yields CDR1 MGHRA and CDR2 YSYEKL. This CDR3 spans 17 amino acids. The CDR3 nucleotides are TGCGCCAGCAGCCAACTCCTCGGAGCGGGAGTATACAATGAGCAGTTCTTC. Translation gives CASSQLLGAGVYNEQFF.

The rearrangement links TRBV10-3 to TRBJ1-5; TRBD1 might be the D (5 bases). CDR3 length: 13 amino acids. Germline V gene sequence: CDR1 ENHRY, CDR2 SYGVKD. V lost 3 bases and J lost 6, with 9 bases in between. CDR3 bases: TGTGCCATCAGTGATGGGGGTCCTCAGCCCCAGCATTTT. Translation gives CAISDGGPQPQHF.

The genes are TRBV7-9 and TRBJ1-1; D call uncertain. Trimming cost V 1 base and J 1 base, with 16 bases left between them. The germline gives CDR1 SEHNR, CDR2 FQNEAQ (reference sequence). The CDR3 has 17 amino acids. CDR3 sequence reads: CASSLGGQKGKNTEAFF. CDR3 sequence (DNA): TGTGCCAGCAGCTTAGGAGGGCAAAAGGGTAAGAACACTGAAGCTTTCTTT.